This T cell receptor (beta chain) was found in a study of blood T cell repertoires in COVID-19. Per the original data handling: Amplification with reference gene primers provided the estimates of nucleated cell counts. The assay was immunoSEQ multiplex PCR, and TCRdb's table has in-frame clones only and misses some. D and trimming were read from the DNA, whereas the V and J calls and clone size are those reported in that table. Of roughly 180,000 clones in the sample, around 81% were seen once. Seattle's enrolled individuals joined amid active infection and were then monitored longitudinally. Germline V gives CDR1 SGHNT, CDR2 YENEEA. V lost 1 base to trimming and J lost 8 bases; unmatched junction nucleotides: 4. This CDR3 has 14 residues.

This chain joins TRBV11-3 and TRBJ2-1; 8 positions match TRBD1. The origin of this receptor is a woman aged 40 to 49 with COVID-19, enrolled during active disease. The sequenced material came from peripheral blood. CDR3 protein: CASSLGTGGHEQFF. The CDR3 nucleotides read TGTGCCAGCAGCTTAGGTACAGGGGGACATGAGCAGTTCTTC.